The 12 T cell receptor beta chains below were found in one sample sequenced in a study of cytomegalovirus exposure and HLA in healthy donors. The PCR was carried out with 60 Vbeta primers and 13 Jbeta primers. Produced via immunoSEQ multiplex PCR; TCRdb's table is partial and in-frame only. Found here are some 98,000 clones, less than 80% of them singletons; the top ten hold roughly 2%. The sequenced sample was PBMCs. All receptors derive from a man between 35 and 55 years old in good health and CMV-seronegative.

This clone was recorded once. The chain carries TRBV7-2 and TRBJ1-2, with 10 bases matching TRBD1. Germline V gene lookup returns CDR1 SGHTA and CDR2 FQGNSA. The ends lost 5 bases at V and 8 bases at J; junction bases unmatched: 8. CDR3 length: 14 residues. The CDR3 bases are TGTGCCAGCAGCCCCACGGGACAGGGGAGCGGCTACACCTTC. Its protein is CASSPTGQGSGYTF.

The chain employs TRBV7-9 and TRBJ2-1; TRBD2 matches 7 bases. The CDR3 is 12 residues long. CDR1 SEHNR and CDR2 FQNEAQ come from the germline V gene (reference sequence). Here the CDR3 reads CGAGDLTNEQFF. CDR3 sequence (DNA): TGTGGGGCGGGAGATTTAACGAATGAGCAGTTCTTC.

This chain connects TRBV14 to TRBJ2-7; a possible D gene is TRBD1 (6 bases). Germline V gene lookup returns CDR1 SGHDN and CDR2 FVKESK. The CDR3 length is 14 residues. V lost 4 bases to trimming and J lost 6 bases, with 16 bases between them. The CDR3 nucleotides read TGTGCCAGCAGCCGAGACAGGATGGTCACCGAGCAGTACTTC. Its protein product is CASSRDRMVTEQYF.

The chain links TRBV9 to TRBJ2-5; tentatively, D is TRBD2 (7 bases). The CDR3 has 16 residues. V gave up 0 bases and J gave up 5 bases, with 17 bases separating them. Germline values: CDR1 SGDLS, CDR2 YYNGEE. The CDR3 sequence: CASSVDVGGPRETQYF. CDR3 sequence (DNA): TGTGCCAGCAGCGTAGATGTCGGGGGGCCTAGGGAGACCCAGTACTTC.

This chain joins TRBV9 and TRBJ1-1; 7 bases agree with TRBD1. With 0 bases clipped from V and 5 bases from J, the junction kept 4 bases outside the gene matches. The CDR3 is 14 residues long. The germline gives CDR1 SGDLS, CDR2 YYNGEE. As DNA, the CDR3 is TGTGCCAGCAGCGTAGCGACGGACAGGACTGAAGCTTTCTTT. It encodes CASSVATDRTEAFF.

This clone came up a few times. The CDR3 here is CSAGTVAQYGYTF. In nucleotides, the CDR3 is TGCAGCGCCGGGACAGTGGCTCAGTATGGCTACACCTTC. The rearrangement uses TRBV29-1 and TRBJ1-2; TRBD1 matches at 7 bases. V shed 7 bases and J 5 bases; nucleotides not matched to a gene: 10. The CDR3 covers 13 residues. The germline CDR1 and CDR2 sequences are SQVTM and ANQGSEA.

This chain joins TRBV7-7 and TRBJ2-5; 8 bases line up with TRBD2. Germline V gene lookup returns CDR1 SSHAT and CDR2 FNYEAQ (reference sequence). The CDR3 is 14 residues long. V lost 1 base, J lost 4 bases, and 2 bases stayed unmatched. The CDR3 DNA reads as TGTGCCAGCAGCTTAGGACGGGAGGGAGAGACCCAGTACTTC. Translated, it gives CASSLGREGETQYF.

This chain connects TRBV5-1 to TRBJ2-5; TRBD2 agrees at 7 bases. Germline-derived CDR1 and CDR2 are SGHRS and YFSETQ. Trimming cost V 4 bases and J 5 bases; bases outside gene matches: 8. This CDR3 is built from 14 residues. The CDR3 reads CASSINGGSETQYF. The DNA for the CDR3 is TGCGCCAGCAGCATCAACGGGGGGTCCGAGACCCAGTACTTC.

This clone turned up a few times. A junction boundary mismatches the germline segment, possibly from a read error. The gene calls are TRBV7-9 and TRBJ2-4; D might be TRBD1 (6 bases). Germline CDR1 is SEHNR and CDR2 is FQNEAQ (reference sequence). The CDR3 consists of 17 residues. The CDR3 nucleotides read TGTTCCAGCAGCTTAGCCCAAAACAGGGTGGCCAAAAACATTCAGTACTTC. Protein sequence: CSSSLAQNRVAKNIQYF.

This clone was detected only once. The CDR3 DNA sequence: TGTGCCAGCAGCTTAGCGGAGGACAGGGCTGGATCTCTCTATGGCTACACCTTC. Its protein product is CASSLAEDRAGSLYGYTF. The chain recombines TRBV7-8 with TRBJ1-2, with 8 bases fitting TRBD1. Germline V gene sequence: CDR1 SGHVS, CDR2 FQNEAQ. The CDR3 spans 18 residues. Trimming took 0 bases from V and 4 from J; bases not matched to a gene: 13.

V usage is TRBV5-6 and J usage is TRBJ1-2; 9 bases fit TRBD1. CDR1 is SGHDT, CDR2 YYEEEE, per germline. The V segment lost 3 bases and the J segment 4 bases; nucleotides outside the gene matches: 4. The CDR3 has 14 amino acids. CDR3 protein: CASSWDRDIYGYTF. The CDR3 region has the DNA TGTGCCAGCAGCTGGGACAGGGATATCTATGGCTACACCTTC.

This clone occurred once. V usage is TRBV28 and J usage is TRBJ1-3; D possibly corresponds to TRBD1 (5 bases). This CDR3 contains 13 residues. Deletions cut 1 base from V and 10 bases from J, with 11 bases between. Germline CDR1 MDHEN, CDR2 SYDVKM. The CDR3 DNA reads TGTGCCAGCAGTTTATCAGGGTTTGGGACCATATATTTT. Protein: CASSLSGFGTIYF.